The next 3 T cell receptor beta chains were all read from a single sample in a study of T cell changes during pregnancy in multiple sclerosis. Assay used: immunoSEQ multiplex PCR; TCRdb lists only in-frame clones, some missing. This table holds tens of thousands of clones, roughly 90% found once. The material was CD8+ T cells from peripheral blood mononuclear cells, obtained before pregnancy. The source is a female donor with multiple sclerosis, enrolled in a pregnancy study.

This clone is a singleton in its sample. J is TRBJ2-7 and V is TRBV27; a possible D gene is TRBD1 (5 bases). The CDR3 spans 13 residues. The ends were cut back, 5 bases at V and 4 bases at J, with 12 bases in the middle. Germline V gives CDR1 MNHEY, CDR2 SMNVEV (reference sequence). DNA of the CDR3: TGTGCCAGCAGTGTCAGGGTTGGGTACGAGCAGTACTTC. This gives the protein CASSVRVGYEQYF.

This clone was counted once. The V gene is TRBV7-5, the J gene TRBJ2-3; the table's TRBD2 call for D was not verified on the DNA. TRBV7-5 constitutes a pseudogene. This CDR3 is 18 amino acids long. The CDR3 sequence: CARSLEKLAGGSTDTQYF. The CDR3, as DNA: TGTGCCAGAAGCTTGGAGAAACTAGCGGGGGGAAGCACAGATACGCAGTATTTT.

Written as DNA, the CDR3 is TGCGCCAGCAGCCAAGATCGGCTGGGGCACACCGGGGAGCTGTTTTTT. It specifies CASSQDRLGHTGELFF. This chain uses TRBV4-1 with TRBJ2-2, with a possible D match to TRBD1 (5 bases). Trimming removed 0 bases from V and 3 bases from J, with 11 bases in between. Germline lookup yields CDR1 MGHRA and CDR2 YSYEKL. The CDR3 extends over 16 amino acids.